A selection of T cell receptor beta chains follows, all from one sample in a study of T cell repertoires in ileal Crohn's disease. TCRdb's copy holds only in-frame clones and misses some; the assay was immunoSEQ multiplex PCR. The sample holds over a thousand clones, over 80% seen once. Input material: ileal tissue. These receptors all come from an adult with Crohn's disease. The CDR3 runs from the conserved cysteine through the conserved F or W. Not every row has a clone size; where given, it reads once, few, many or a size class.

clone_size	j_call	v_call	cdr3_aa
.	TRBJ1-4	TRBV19	CASTSPGALNEKLFF
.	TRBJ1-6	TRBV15	CATSRDWDQGADSPLHF
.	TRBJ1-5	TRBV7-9	CASSTGQGLHSNQPQHF
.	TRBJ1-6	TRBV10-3	CAISGGTRDNSPLHF
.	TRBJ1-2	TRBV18	CASSPSGTLDFQGYTF
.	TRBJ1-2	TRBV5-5	CASSLVVRDPYGYTF
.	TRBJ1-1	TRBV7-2	CASSLKPQGYGTEAFF
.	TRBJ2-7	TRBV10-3	CAISVDRGSYEQYF
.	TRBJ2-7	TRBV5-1	CASSITGLLYEQYF
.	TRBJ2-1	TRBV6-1	CASSVLANNEQFF
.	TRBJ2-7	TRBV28	CASTRGQGRSYEQYF
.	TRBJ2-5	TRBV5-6	CASSLFQGPGLETQYF
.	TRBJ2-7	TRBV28	CASSNRDHEQYF
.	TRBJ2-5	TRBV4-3	CASSQGVGGAETQYF
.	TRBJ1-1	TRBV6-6	CASSYSAGVNTEAFF
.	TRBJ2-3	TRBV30	CAWGGLGGMDTQYF
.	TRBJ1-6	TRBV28	CASSPSTGLVYNSPLHF
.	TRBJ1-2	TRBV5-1	CASSLLGQRYGYTF
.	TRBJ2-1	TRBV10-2	CASLGQGRYEQFF
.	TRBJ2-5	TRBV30	CAWNGLGGETQYF
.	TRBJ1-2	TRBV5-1	CASSPDRGRYGYTF
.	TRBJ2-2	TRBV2	CASSVDRGSGELFF
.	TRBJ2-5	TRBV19	CASSGTSALKTQYF
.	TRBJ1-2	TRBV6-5	CASSYSSQGEGRGYTF
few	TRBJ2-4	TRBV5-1	CASSLGGGAKNIQYF
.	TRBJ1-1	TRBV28	CASSLSGGLNTEAFF
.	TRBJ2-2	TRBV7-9	CASSLYEDRYTGELFF